These T cell receptor beta chains were read from a single sample in a study of regulatory T cells in long-lasting Graves disease. TCRdb recomputed calls from the multiplex PCR reads with MiXCR, one row per CDR3 protein. Of approximately 540,000 distinct CDR3 sequences detected, around 12% appear once; the ten largest clones hold around 10%. These records were also assigned to another study, of T cells in Graves' hyperthyroidism and ophthalmopathy.

Sequenced material: peripheral blood mononuclear cells (PBMCs), taken at new diagnosis, from a patient treated with antithyroid drugs. The source is a woman aged 25-40 years with Graves disease. Each CDR3 is given with its conserved first and last residue. A D gene is named only where the DNA matches it firmly. A clone size is listed for some rows: how often the clone was seen (once, few, many), or a class if it is expanded.

V gene	D gene	J gene	clone size	CDR3 protein	CDR3 DNA
TRBV5-1	TRBD2	TRBJ2-3	many	CASSSPRGGTDTQYF	TGCGCCAGCAGCTCCCCTCGGGGGGGGACAGATACGCAGTATTTT
TRBV3-1	TRBD2	TRBJ2-1	-	CASSQESGSHFGEQFF	TGTGCCAGCAGCCAAGAAAGCGGGAGCCACTTCGGTGAGCAGTTCTTC
TRBV5-1	-	TRBJ2-1	many	CASSLVANNEQFF	TGCGCCAGCAGCTTGGTCGCCAACAATGAGCAGTTCTTC
TRBV30	-	TRBJ2-1	many	CAWRLGNGEQFF	TGTGCCTGGAGATTGGGGAACGGTGAGCAGTTCTTC
TRBV18	TRBD1	TRBJ2-7	many	CASSPDRVVNEQYF	TGTGCCAGCTCCCCCGACAGGGTTGTCAACGAGCAGTACTTC
TRBV12-3/TRBV12-4	-	TRBJ1-1	many	CASTQVTSVAEAFF	TGTGCCAGCACCCAAGTGACCTCAGTGGCTGAAGCTTTCTTT
TRBV28	-	TRBJ1-1	many	CASSLVLQNTEAFF	TGTGCCAGCAGTTTGGTTCTACAAAACACTGAAGCTTTCTTT
TRBV28	TRBD1	TRBJ2-2	many	CASRMTGANTGELFF	TGTGCCAGCAGGATGACAGGGGCGAACACCGGGGAGCTGTTTTTT
TRBV24-1	-	TRBJ2-7	once	CATSWLGNEQYF	TGTGCCACCAGTTGGCTCGGGAATGAGCAGTACTTC
TRBV2	TRBD1	TRBJ2-7	many	CASSGPGDRGIAGLSYEQYF	TGTGCCAGCAGTGGGCCCGGGGACAGGGGGATCGCAGGCCTCTCCTACGAGCAGTACTTC
TRBV12-3/TRBV12-4	-	TRBJ1-1	many	CASSSWGSYTEAFF	TGTGCCAGCAGCTCCTGGGGGTCTTACACTGAAGCTTTCTTT
TRBV7-8	-	TRBJ2-3	many	CASSLARLLVVRGTDTQYF	TGTGCCAGCAGCTTAGCGCGCCTACTAGTTGTGAGGGGGACAGATACGCAGTATTTT
TRBV20-1	-	TRBJ1-6	many	CSARTEPNSPLHF	TGCAGTGCTAGGACAGAGCCAAATTCACCCCTCCACTTT
TRBV30	-	TRBJ1-2	many	CAWTALLTYTF	TGTGCCTGGACAGCCCTCCTCACCTACACCTTC
TRBV24-1	TRBD1	TRBJ1-5	many	CATRARDSLGNQPQHF	TGTGCCACCAGAGCGCGGGACAGTCTTGGCAATCAGCCCCAGCATTTT
TRBV6-5	-	TRBJ1-4	-	CASSYGDGPTDEKLFF	TGTGCCAGCAGTTACGGGGACGGACCAACTGACGAAAAACTGTTTTTT
TRBV6-1	TRBD2	TRBJ2-3	many	CASRPYGLAGLADTQYF	TGTGCCAGCAGACCATATGGACTAGCGGGACTCGCAGATACGCAGTATTTT
TRBV27	-	TRBJ2-2	-	CASSLGGEGTGELFF	TGTGCCAGCAGTTTGGGGGGCGAGGGGACCGGGGAGCTGTTTTTT
TRBV7-9	-	TRBJ1-1	few	CASSLLGGELNTEAFF	TGTGCCAGCAGCCTTCTAGGTGGGGAACTGAACACTGAAGCTTTCTTT
TRBV27	TRBD1	TRBJ2-7	many	CASSRLQGNEQYF	TGTGCCAGCAGTCGCCTACAGGGGAACGAGCAGTACTTC
TRBV10-2	-	TRBJ2-3	few	CASSDGYSSTDTQYF	TGCGCCAGCAGTGATGGCTATTCTAGCACAGATACGCAGTATTTT
TRBV27	-	TRBJ2-3	few	CASSARRAGDRYTQYF	TGTGCCAGCAGTGCCCGGAGGGCCGGTGACAGATATACGCAGTATTTT
TRBV12-3/TRBV12-4	-	TRBJ1-1	few	CASTLSLRLNTKAFF	TGTGCCAGCACCTTAAGTCTACGGCTGAACACTAAAGCTTTCTTT
TRBV11-2	TRBD2	TRBJ2-2	many	CASSLFGGSNTGELFF	TGTGCCAGCAGCTTATTCGGCGGGAGCAACACCGGGGAGCTGTTTTTT
TRBV27	-	TRBJ1-2	-	CASSFRPDQTYGYAF	TGTGCCAGCAGTTTCAGGCCGGACCAAACTTATGGCTACGCCTTC
TRBV18	TRBD2	TRBJ2-3	few	CASSPRRLAGDGGEDTQYF	TGTGCCAGCTCACCACGGAGACTAGCGGGAGATGGCGGGGAAGATACGCAGTATTTT
TRBV2	TRBD2	TRBJ2-1	-	CASSRGRDRFF	TGTGCCAGCAGCCGGGGGAGGGATCGGTTCTTC
TRBV12-3/TRBV12-4	TRBD2	TRBJ2-1	many	CASTSGGREFF	TGTGCCAGCACCTCTGGGGGGAGGGAGTTCTTC
TRBV7-9	-	TRBJ1-1	-	CASSLILYTLNTEAFF	TGTGCCAGCAGCCTAATTTTGTATACTCTTAACACTGAAGCTTTCTTT
TRBV29-1	TRBD1	TRBJ2-5	few	CSVGGGSQETQYF	TGCAGCGTTGGAGGGGGCTCCCAAGAGACCCAGTACTTC
TRBV5-1	-	TRBJ2-3	many	CASSSTRVADTQYF	TGCGCCAGCAGCTCTACCAGGGTGGCGGATACGCAGTATTTT
TRBV25-1	-	TRBJ2-1	few	CASSGGAGRYNEQFF	TGTGCCAGCAGTGGAGGTGCGGGGCGCTACAATGAGCAGTTCTTC
TRBV29-1	-	TRBJ2-3	many	CSVGQLTDTQYF	TGCAGCGTTGGACAGCTCACAGATACGCAGTATTTT
TRBV12-3/TRBV12-4	-	TRBJ1-5	many	CASSLAQLNQPQHF	TGTGCCAGCAGTTTGGCCCAGCTAAATCAGCCCCAGCATTTT
TRBV24-1	-	TRBJ2-2	many	CATSDLPGRVNTGELFF	TGTGCCACCAGTGACCTCCCCGGCAGGGTCAACACCGGGGAGCTGTTTTTT
TRBV2	-	TRBJ2-7	many	CASSDITGYAYEQYF	TGTGCCAGCAGTGACATAACTGGGTATGCGTACGAGCAGTACTTC
TRBV28	TRBD2	TRBJ2-1	once	CASSLSGNYNGQFF	TGTGCCAGCAGTTTGAGCGGGAACTACAATGGGCAGTTCTTC
TRBV19	-	TRBJ1-1	many	CASSVREGTQANTEAFF	TGTGCCAGTAGTGTCCGAGAGGGGACACAAGCGAACACTGAAGCTTTCTTT
TRBV3-1	-	TRBJ1-2	few	CASGRGYLLTDGYTF	TGTGCCAGCGGCAGGGGATACCTTCTAACGGATGGCTACACCTTC
TRBV27	-	TRBJ2-1	many	CASSYNPTSYNEQFF	TGTGCCAGCTCCTATAACCCTACTTCCTACAATGAGCAGTTCTTC
TRBV7-9	TRBD2	TRBJ2-7	few	CASSPSGRAGEQYF	TGTGCCAGCAGCCCTAGCGGGAGGGCCGGCGAGCAGTACTTC
TRBV27	TRBD1	TRBJ1-1	-	CASSPGGRMGAAFF	TGTGCCAGCTCTCCAGGGGGCCGTATGGGGGCGGCTTTCTTT
TRBV19	-	TRBJ1-4	many	CASRTQGYEKLFF	TGTGCCAGTAGGACACAGGGATATGAAAAACTGTTTTTT
TRBV3-1	-	TRBJ2-2	many	CASSRVNSRLNTGELFF	TGTGCCAGCAGCCGTGTGAACAGTAGGTTGAACACCGGGGAGCTGTTTTTT
TRBV2	-	TRBJ1-2	many	CASSREGAGYGYTF	TGTGCCAGCAGTCGCGAGGGCGCTGGCTATGGCTACACCTTC
TRBV19	TRBD2	TRBJ2-7	-	CATGRGLPYEQYF	TGTGCCACCGGGAGGGGTTTACCCTACGAGCAGTACTTC
TRBV7-8	TRBD1	TRBJ2-7	few	CASSVGTGVTEQYF	TGTGCCAGCAGCGTCGGGACAGGGGTCACCGAGCAGTACTTC